A single TCR beta chain is shown here with its context. The entry originates in a study of OX40 agonist ivuxolimab in advanced cancers. At the level of the study: Patients took ivuxolimab, an agonistic anti-OX40 (CD134) antibody.

Prior autoimmune disease or systemic immunosuppression barred patients. Assay used: immunoSEQ multiplex PCR; TCRdb lists only in-frame clones, some missing. The data show about 12,000 clones, with under 70% seen just once and roughly 29% held by the top ten. The origin of this receptor is an adult with an advanced solid tumor such as melanoma, head and neck, liver or kidney cancer. Sequencing used CD4+ or CD8+ T cells sorted from blood, obtained in a trial of the OX40 agonist ivuxolimab.

The chain's CDR3 is CASTSPGRQNTGELFF. CDR3 nucleotide sequence: TGTGCCAGTACCAGCCCGGGGCGGCAAAACACCGGGGAGCTGTTTTTT. The rearrangement links TRBV19 to TRBJ2-2, with D perhaps given as TRBD1 or TRBD2 (5 bases each). Trimming removed 7 bases from V and 2 bases from J, with 17 bases in between. CDR1 and CDR2 (germline): LNHDA, SQIVND (reference sequence). The CDR3 sequence is 16 residues long.